This section outlines one TCR beta chain sequence together with its context. This CDR3 is built from 15 residues. Germline CDR1 reads SGDLS; CDR2 reads YYNGEE. Trimming took 3 bases from V and 10 from J; bases not matched to a gene: 7. TCRdb's table, derived via immunoSEQ multiplex PCR, lists solely in-frame clones and lacks some. This table has 110,000 to 150,000 clones, roughly 87% appearing once. These data are taken from a study of blood T cell repertoires in COVID-19. Sequenced sample: peripheral blood. This receptor was obtained from a man in his 70s with acute or convalescent COVID-19. The chain recombines TRBV9 with TRBJ1-6, with 10 bases fitting TRBD1. CDR3 bases: TGTGCCAGCAGCGCCCTCGGGACAGGGGAATCACCCCTCCACTTT. Encoded protein: CASSALGTGESPLHF.